One and the same sample provided the 24 T cell receptor beta chains below, sequenced in a study of monozygotic twins with inflammatory bowel disease. From its re-call of the 5' RACE reads, TCRdb lists each CDR3 protein once, without DNA. This sample's clone table lists roughly 160,000 distinct CDR3 sequences. The sample taken for sequencing was blood. These receptors came from a human donor with ulcerative colitis or Crohn's disease, or a healthy co-twin of an affected twin (not recorded which).

This chain joins TRBV19 and TRBJ1-5. Germline V CDR1 and CDR2: LNHDA, SQIVND (reference sequence). This CDR3 is built from 14 residues. The chain's CDR3 is CASSVRSNNQPQHF.

The chain has TRBV4-1 and TRBJ2-2; the D call of TRBD1 rests on TCRdb alone, since no DNA is present to check it. CDR1 is MGHRA and CDR2 is YSYEKL in the germline V gene. The CDR3 loop spans 13 amino acids. CDR3 residues: CASSSSRDRWLFF.

The chain has TRBV5-5 and TRBJ2-1; the TCRdb D gene call, TRBD1, has no DNA to confirm it. Germline V gives CDR1 SGHKS, CDR2 YYEKEE (reference sequence). The CDR3 is 15 amino acids. CDR3: CASSLQGLSYNEQFF.

This chain connects TRBV7-8 to TRBJ2-3; with no DNA, the TCRdb D assignment of TRBD1 cannot be verified. The CDR3 runs to 16 residues. CDR1 and CDR2 (germline): SGHVS, FQNEAQ. The CDR3 sequence is CASSSGVWGLGDTQYF.

The chain joins TRBV18 to TRBJ1-1. Germline values: CDR1 KGHSH, CDR2 LQKENI. The CDR3 has 12 amino acids. CDR3 sequence: CASSLGNTEAFF.

The CDR3 here is CASSQMVGAAYEQYF. The chain has TRBV3-1 and TRBJ2-7. CDR1 LGHDT and CDR2 YNNKEL come from the germline V gene (reference sequence). The CDR3 totals 15 residues.

CDR3 sequence: CASSMREVKDTQYF. The chain uses TRBV19 and TRBJ2-3; the TCRdb D gene call, TRBD2, has no DNA to confirm it. The CDR3 consists of 14 residues. Germline loops: CDR1 LNHDA, CDR2 SQIVND (reference sequence). Complete variable domain (other parts from reference TRBV19 and TRBJ2-3): DGGITQSPKYLFRKEGQNVTLSCEQNLNHDAMYWYRQDPGQGLRLIYYSQIVNDFQKGDIAEGYSVSREKKESFPLTVTSAQKNPTAFYLCASSMREVKDTQYFGPGTRLTVL.

This rearrangement joins TRBV20-1 to TRBJ1-5; TCRdb's D gene call, TRBD1, goes unchecked for lack of DNA. Germline CDR1 is DFQATT and CDR2 is SNEGSKA (reference sequence). The CDR3 runs 14 residues. The CDR3 sequence: CSARDNPGSQPQHF.

The chain couples TRBV18 to TRBJ2-1; TCRdb indicates TRBD2, and absent DNA this call remains unverified. Looked up from germline, CDR1 is KGHSH and CDR2 is LQKENI. The length of the CDR3 is 16 residues. CDR3 protein: CASSPRGRERQHEQFF.

The chain is built from TRBV19 and TRBJ2-7; TCRdb proposes TRBD2, but this gene call is untestable without DNA. Germline assignment: CDR1 LNHDA and CDR2 SQIVND (reference sequence). CDR3 length: 13 amino acids. CDR3 in amino acids: CATSTSASYEQYF.

This rearrangement joins TRBV29-1 to TRBJ1-2; TCRdb lists TRBD1, though no DNA is available to test this call. The germline V gene has CDR1 SQVTM and CDR2 ANQGSEA. The CDR3 has 15 amino acids. This CDR3 is CSVWTATILNYGYTF.

This sequence joins TRBV12-3 or TRBV12-4 and TRBJ1-5. The CDR3 runs to 17 residues. CDR3 residues: CASSPAGGIYSNQPQHF.

J is TRBJ2-3 and V is TRBV20-1; the TCRdb D gene call, TRBD1, has no DNA to confirm it. Per germline, CDR1 DFQATT and CDR2 SNEGSKA (reference sequence). The CDR3 totals 14 residues. CDR3 in amino acids: CSATGTVSTDTQYF.

The rearrangement links TRBV10-3 to TRBJ2-5; TCRdb calls TRBD1, which cannot be checked without DNA. Germline loops: CDR1 ENHRY, CDR2 SYGVKD. The CDR3 covers 16 residues. CDR3 protein: CAISVRGAGGKETQYF.

This rearrangement joins TRBV5-1 to TRBJ1-6. Germline V CDR1 and CDR2: SGHRS, YFSETQ. CDR3 length: 15 amino acids. The CDR3 reads CASSLPSSYNSPLHF. The full variable domain, in which reference TRBV5-1 and TRBJ1-6 provide the parts outside the CDR3, is KAGVTQTPRYLIKTRGQQVTLSCSPISGHRSVSWYQQTPGQGLQFLFEYFSETQRNKGNFPGRFSGRQFSNSRSEMNVSTLELGDSALYLCASSLPSSYNSPLHFGNGTRLTVT.

V gene TRBV19 combines with J gene TRBJ1-5; TCRdb reports TRBD1, a call that lacks DNA to check it against. This CDR3 comprises 16 residues. Germline V gene data show CDR1 as LNHDA and CDR2 as SQIVND (reference sequence). CDR3: CASSINTGGSNQPQHF.

This sequence joins TRBV29-1 and TRBJ2-7; checking the TCRdb D call of TRBD1 is not possible without DNA. The CDR3 has 13 amino acids. Germline loops: CDR1 SQVTM, CDR2 ANQGSEA. CDR3 sequence: CSVEGLGGYEQYF.

The chain uses TRBV27 and TRBJ2-1; TCRdb's D call of TRBD1 is untestable without DNA. Looked up from germline, CDR1 is MNHEY and CDR2 is SMNVEV (reference sequence). CDR3 size: 16 residues. CDR3 in amino acids: CASSLVGQGRSYEQFF.

The rearrangement joins TRBV25-1 to TRBJ2-1. The germline V gene has CDR1 MGHDK and CDR2 SYGVNS. The CDR3 length is 14 residues. CDR3 protein: CASSAGDYYNEQFF.

The rearrangement joins TRBV20-1 to TRBJ2-1; lacking DNA, the TRBD2 call made by TCRdb goes unchecked. Germline lookup yields CDR1 DFQATT and CDR2 SNEGSKA (reference sequence). This CDR3 region has 12 residues. CDR3 protein: CSASRLAGEKFF.

The chain couples TRBV5-1 to TRBJ1-3. Germline loops: CDR1 SGHRS, CDR2 YFSETQ. The CDR3 sequence is 15 residues long. The CDR3 sequence: CARRPGTSSGITIYF.

The chain is built from TRBV12-3 or TRBV12-4 and TRBJ2-6. The CDR3 covers 15 residues. The CDR3 is CASTADSSGANVLTF.

The chain combines TRBV20-1 with TRBJ1-5; there is no DNA to check the TCRdb D call of TRBD1. The CDR3 totals 15 residues. Germline loops: CDR1 DFQATT, CDR2 SNEGSKA (reference sequence). CDR3 protein: CSARDPGESNQPQHF.

CDR3 protein: CASSSGPREGEKLFF. The chain links TRBV5-6 to TRBJ1-4; as DNA is missing, the TRBD1 call by TCRdb cannot be tested. Germline V lookup: CDR1 SGHDT, CDR2 YYEEEE. CDR3 length: 15 residues.